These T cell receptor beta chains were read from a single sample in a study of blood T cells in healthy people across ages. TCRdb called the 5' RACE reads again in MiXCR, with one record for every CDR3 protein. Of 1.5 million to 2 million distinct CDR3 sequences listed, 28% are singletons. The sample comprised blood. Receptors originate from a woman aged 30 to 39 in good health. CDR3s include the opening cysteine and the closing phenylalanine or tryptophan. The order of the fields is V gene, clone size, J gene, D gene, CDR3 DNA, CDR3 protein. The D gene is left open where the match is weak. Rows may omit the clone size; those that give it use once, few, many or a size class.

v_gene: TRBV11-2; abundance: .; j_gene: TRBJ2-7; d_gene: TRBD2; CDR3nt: TGTGCCAGCAGCTTATCTCGGGGGGGATTCCACGAGCAGTACTTC; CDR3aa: CASSLSRGGFHEQYF
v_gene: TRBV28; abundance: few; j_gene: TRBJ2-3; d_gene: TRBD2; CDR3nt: TGTGCCAGCAGTTCTCGGACTAGCAGCGGTCCAGATACGCAGTATTTT; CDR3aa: CASSSRTSSGPDTQYF
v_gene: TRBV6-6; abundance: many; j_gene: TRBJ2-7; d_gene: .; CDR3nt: TGTGCCAGCAGTTACGGACCAAAACCACGGGAGCAGTACTTC; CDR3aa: CASSYGPKPREQYF
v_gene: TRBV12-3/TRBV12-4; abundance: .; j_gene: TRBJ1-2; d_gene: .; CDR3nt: TGTGCCAGCAGTGGCAACAGGGACGGCTACACCTTC; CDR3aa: CASSGNRDGYTF
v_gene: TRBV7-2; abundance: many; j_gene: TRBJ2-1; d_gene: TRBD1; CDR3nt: TGTGCCAGCAGCTATCCAGGGACAGGGGGCAAAAATGAGCAGTTCTTC; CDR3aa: CASSYPGTGGKNEQFF
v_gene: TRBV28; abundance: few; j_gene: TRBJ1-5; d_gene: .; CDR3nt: TGTGCCAGCGCGGGCGGGCAGCCCCAGCATTTT; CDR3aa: CASAGGQPQHF
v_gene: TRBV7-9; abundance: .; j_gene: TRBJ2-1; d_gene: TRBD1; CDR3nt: TGTGCCAGCAGCGGTCTACAGGGGGCGAATTTAGTTGAGCAGTTCTTC; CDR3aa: CASSGLQGANLVEQFF
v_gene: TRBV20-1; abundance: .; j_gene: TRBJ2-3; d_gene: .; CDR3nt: TGCAGTGCTAGAAACGCGAGCACAGATACGCAGTATTTT; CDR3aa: CSARNASTDTQYF
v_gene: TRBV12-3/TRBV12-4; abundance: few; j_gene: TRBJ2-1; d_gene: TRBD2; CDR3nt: TGTGCCAGCAGTTTAGCGCGGGCGGGAGGCTACAATGAGCAGTTCTTC; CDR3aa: CASSLARAGGYNEQFF
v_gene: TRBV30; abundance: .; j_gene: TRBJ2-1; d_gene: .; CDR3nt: TGTGCCTGGAGTGTAGCGGGGAGGGGGCTTGAGCAGTTCTTC; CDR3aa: CAWSVAGRGLEQFF
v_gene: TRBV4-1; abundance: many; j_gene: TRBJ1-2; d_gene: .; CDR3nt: TGCGCCAGCAGCCAAGTTGGTAGCGATGGCTACACCTTC; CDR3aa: CASSQVGSDGYTF
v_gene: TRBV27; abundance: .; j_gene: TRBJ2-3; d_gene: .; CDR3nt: TGTGCCAGCAGTTTATCACCTAGTAAACGTGGCACAGATACGCAGTATTTT; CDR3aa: CASSLSPSKRGTDTQYF
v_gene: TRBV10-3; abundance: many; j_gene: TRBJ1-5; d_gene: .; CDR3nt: TGTGCCATCAGTGAAGCCGGGCCGGGAGCTAGCAATCAGCCCCAGCATTTT; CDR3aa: CAISEAGPGASNQPQHF
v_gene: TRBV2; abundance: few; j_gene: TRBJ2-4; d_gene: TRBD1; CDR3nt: TGTGCCAGCAGGGCCGGGACAGTTAGGCACATTCATTACTTC; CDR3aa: CASRAGTVRHIHYF
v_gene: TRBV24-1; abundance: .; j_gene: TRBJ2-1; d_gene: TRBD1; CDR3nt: TGTGCCACCAGTGATGGCAGGGGGTACAATGAGCAGTTCTTC; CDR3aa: CATSDGRGYNEQFF
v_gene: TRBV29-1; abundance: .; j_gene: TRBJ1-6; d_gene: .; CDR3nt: TGCAGCGTATTCCTGTGGGCCCTCCACTTT; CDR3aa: CSVFLWALHF
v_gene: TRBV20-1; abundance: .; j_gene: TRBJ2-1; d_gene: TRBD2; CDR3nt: TGCAGTGCTGGGGATGGGAGGGCCAACTACAATGAGCAGTTCTTC; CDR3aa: CSAGDGRANYNEQFF
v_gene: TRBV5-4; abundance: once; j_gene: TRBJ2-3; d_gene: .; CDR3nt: TGTGCCAGCAGCCCGCCGGGAGTAGCGGGCACAGATACGCAGTATTTT; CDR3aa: CASSPPGVAGTDTQYF
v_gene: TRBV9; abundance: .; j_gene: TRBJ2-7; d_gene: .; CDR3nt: TGTGCCAGCAGCGCTAATCAGGGCTACGAGCAGTACTTC; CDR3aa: CASSANQGYEQYF
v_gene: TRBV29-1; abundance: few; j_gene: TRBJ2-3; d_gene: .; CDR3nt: TGCAGCGTTGGCGATACGGGAGATACGCAGTATTTT; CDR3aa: CSVGDTGDTQYF
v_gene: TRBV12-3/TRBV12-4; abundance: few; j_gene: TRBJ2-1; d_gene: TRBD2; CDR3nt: TGTGCCAGCAGCCAACGGACTAAGCGGGGTTCCAATGAGCAGTTCTTC; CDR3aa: CASSQRTKRGSNEQFF
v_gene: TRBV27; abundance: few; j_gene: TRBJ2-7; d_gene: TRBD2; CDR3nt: TGTGCCAGCAGTATCCTAGCGGTACCTTACGAGCAGTACTTC; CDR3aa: CASSILAVPYEQYF
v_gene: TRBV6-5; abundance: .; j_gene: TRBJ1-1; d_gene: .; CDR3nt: TGTGCCAGCAGCTATGGGAACCGAGGTGAAGCTTTCTTT; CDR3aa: CASSYGNRGEAFF
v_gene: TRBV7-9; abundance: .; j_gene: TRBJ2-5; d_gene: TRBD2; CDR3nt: TGTGCCAGCAGTCAACCCGGGACTAGCGGGTCTCGGCTCGAGCGGTACTTC; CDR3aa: CASSQPGTSGSRLERYF
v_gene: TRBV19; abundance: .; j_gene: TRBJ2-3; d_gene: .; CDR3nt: TGTGCCAGTAGTATGGGGGGTGATACGCAGTATTTT; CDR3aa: CASSMGGDTQYF
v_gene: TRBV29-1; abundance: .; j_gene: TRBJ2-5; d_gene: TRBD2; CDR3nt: TGCGTCCGGAGCGGGGCGGGGACCCAGTACTTC; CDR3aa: CVRSGAGTQYF
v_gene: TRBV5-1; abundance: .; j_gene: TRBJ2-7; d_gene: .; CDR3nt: TGCGCCAGCAGCTTCAGTGGACTGAACTACGAGTGGTACTTC; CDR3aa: CASSFSGLNYEWYF
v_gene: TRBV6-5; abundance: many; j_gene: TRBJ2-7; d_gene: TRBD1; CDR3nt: TGTGCCAGCAGTACAGGGGGCAGGTCCTACGAGCAGTACTTC; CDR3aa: CASSTGGRSYEQYF
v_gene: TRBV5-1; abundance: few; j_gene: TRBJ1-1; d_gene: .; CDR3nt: TGCGCCAGCACCGTTGCACAGGGCGCTGAAGCTTTCTTT; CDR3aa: CASTVAQGAEAFF
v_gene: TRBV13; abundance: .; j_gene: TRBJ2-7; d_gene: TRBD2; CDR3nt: TGTGCCAGCAGCTTCAGCTCAGAGACTAGCGTATCCGACGAGCAGTACTTC; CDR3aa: CASSFSSETSVSDEQYF
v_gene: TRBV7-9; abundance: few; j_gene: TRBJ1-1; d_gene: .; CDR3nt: TGTGCCAGCAGACTGGGTGAAGCTGAAGCTTTCTTT; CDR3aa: CASRLGEAEAFF
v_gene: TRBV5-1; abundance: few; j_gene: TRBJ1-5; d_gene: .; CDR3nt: TGCGCCAGCAGCTCTCCGGGACAAGTTAGCAATCAGCCCCAGCATTTT; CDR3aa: CASSSPGQVSNQPQHF
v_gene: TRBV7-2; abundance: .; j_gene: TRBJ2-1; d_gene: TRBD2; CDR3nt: TGTGCCAGCAGCGGAGGGAGGGTGGGGAAGTTCTTC; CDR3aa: CASSGGRVGKFF
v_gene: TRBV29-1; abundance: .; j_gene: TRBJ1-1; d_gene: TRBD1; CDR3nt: TGCAGCGTTGGGGGGGACAGAGAAGCTTTCTTT; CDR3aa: CSVGGDREAFF
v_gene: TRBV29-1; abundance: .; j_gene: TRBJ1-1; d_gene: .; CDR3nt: TGCAGCTCAGTGGACGGGAACACTGAAGCTTTCTTT; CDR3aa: CSSVDGNTEAFF
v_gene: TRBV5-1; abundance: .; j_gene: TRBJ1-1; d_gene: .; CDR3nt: TGCGCCAGCAGCGGGGGCAGGGTAGGGAACACTGAAGCTTTCTTT; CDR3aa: CASSGGRVGNTEAFF
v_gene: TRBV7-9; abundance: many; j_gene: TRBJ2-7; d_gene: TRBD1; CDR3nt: TGTGCCAGCCGGCGACAGGGGGGTACCTACGAGCAGTACTTC; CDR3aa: CASRRQGGTYEQYF
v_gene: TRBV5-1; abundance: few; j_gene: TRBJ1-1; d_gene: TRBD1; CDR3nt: TGCGCCAGCAGCTCTGGACAGGGTGTTGTCGGTTTCACTGAAGCTTTCTTT; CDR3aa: CASSSGQGVVGFTEAFF
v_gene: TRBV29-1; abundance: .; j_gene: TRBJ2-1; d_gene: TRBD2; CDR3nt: TGCAGCGACGGGACTAGCGGTCCAAATGAGCAGTTCTTC; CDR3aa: CSDGTSGPNEQFF
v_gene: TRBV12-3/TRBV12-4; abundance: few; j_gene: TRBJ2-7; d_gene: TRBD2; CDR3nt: TGTGCCAGCACCGCAGCGGGGATGAGCTCCTACGAGCAGTACTTC; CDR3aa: CASTAAGMSSYEQYF
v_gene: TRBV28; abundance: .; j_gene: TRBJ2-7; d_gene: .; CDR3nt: TGTGCCAGCAGCACCCAGGGACTCAAATCCCTCTACGAGCAGTACTTC; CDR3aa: CASSTQGLKSLYEQYF
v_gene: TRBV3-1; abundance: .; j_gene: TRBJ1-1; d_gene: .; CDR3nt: TGTGCCAGCAGCCAAGATATACGGAACACTGAAGCTTTCTTT; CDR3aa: CASSQDIRNTEAFF
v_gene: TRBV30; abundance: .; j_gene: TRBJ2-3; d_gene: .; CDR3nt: TGTGCCTGGAGTGTAGGAGGGGGGAGCGATACGCAGTATTTT; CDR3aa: CAWSVGGGSDTQYF
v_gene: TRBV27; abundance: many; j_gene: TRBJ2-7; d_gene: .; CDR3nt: TGTGCCAGCAGCCCTGGGACGGCGCACTACGAGCAGTACTTC; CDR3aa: CASSPGTAHYEQYF
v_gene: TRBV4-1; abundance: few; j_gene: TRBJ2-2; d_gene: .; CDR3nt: TGCGCCAGCAGCCAAGGGACGGGATACACCGGGGAGCTGTTTTTT; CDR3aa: CASSQGTGYTGELFF
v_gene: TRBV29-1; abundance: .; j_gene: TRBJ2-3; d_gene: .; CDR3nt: TGCATCGTTGAAGTCGACGGTACTAGCACAGATACGCAGTATTTT; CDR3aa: CIVEVDGTSTDTQYF
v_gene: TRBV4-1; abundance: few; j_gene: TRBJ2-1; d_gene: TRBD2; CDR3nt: TGCGCCAGCAGCAAAACCGCGGGAGGGCCCCAAAATGAGCAGTTCTTC; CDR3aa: CASSKTAGGPQNEQFF
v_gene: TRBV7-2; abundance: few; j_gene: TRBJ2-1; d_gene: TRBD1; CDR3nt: TGTGCCAGCAGGTTCGACAGGGGACGAAACTACAATGAGCAGTTCTTC; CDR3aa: CASRFDRGRNYNEQFF
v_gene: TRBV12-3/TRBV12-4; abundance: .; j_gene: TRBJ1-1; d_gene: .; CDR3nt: TGTGCCAGCAGGCCACAGGGTCCCCCAGCTTTCTTT; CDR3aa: CASRPQGPPAFF
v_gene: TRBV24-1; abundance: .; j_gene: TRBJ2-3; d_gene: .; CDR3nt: TGTGCCACTATGGGTTACACAGATACGCAGTATTTT; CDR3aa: CATMGYTDTQYF
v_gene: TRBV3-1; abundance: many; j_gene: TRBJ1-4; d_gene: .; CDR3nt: TGCGCCAGCAGCCAAGTCCTGAACGAAAAACTGTTTTTT; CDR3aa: CASSQVLNEKLFF
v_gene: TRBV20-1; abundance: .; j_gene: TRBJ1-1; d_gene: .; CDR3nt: TGCAGTGCTAGCTACTCGCCGGCGGGTAACACTGAAGCTTTCTTT; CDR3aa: CSASYSPAGNTEAFF
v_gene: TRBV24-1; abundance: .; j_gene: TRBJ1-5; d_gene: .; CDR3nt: TGTGCCACCAGTGATGGGCAGAATAGCAATCAGCCCCAGCATTTT; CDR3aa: CATSDGQNSNQPQHF
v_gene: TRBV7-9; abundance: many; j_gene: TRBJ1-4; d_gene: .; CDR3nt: TGTGCCAGCAGCAACCAACCAACTAATGAAAAACTGTTTTTT; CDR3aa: CASSNQPTNEKLFF
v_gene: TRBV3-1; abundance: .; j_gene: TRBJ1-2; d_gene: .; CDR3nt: TGTGCCAGCAGCCAGGCAGGGGACCATGGCTACACCTTC; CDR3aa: CASSQAGDHGYTF
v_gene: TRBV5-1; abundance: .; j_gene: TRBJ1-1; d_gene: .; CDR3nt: TGCGCCAGCAGCTTGGGCCCCAGACAGTTACCTGAAGCTTTCTTT; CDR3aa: CASSLGPRQLPEAFF
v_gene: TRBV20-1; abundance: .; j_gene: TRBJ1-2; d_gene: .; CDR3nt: TGCAGTGCAACAACCTCTTATAGGGGAGGGCTCCGCTATGGCTACACCTTC; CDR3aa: CSATTSYRGGLRYGYTF